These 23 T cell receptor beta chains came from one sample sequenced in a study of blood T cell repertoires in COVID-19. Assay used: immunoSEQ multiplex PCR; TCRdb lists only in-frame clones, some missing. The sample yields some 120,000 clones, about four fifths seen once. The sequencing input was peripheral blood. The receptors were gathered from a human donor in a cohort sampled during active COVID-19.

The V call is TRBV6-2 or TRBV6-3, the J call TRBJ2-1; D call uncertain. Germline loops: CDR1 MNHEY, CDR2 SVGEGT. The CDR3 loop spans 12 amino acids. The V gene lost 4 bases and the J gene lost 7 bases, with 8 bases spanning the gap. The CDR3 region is CASSFRVNEQFF. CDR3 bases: TGTGCCAGCAGTTTCCGGGTTAATGAGCAGTTCTTC.

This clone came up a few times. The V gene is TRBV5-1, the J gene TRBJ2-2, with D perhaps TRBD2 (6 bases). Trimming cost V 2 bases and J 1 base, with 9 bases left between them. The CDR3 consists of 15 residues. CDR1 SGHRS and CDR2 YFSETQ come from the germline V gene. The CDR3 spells CASSFSGVNTGELFF. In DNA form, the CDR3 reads TGCGCCAGCAGCTTTAGCGGAGTGAACACCGGGGAGCTGTTTTTT.

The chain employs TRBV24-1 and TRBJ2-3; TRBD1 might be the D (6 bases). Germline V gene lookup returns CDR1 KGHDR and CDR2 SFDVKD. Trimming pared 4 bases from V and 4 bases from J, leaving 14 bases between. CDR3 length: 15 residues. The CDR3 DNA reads TGTGCCACCAGTGACCCTCAAACAGGGTCAGATACGCAGTATTTT. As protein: CATSDPQTGSDTQYF.

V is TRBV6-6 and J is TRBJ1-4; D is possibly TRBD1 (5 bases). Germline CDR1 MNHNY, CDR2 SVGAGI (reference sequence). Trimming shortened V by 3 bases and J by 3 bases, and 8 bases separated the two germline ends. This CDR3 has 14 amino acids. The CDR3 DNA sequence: TGTGCCAGCAGTTATCGGGGGGCTAATGAAAAACTGTTTTTT. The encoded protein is CASSYRGANEKLFF.

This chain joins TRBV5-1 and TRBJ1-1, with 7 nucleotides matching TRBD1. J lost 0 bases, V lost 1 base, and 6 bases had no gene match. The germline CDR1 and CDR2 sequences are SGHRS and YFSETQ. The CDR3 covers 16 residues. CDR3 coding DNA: TGCGCCAGCAGCTTGACAGGGGCATTCCTGAACACTGAAGCTTTCTTT. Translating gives CASSLTGAFLNTEAFF. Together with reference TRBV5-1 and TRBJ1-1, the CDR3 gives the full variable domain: KAGVTQTPRYLIKTRGQQVTLSCSPISGHRSVSWYQQTPGQGLQFLFEYFSETQRNKGNFPGRFSGRQFSNSRSEMNVSTLELGDSALYLCASSLTGAFLNTEAFFGQGTRLTVV.

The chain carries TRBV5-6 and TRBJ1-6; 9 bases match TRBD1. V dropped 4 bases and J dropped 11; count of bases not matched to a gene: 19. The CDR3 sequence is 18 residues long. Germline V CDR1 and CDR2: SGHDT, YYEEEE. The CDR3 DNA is TGTGCCAGCAGCCGACGGGGGGGACAGGGTACCTCCTTGGCACCCCTCCACTTT. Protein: CASSRRGGQGTSLAPLHF.

The CDR3 loop is CASSSRRTASTDTQYF. In DNA form, the CDR3 reads TGTGCCAGCAGCTCGCGTCGGACAGCGAGCACAGATACGCAGTATTTT. This rearrangement joins TRBV13 to TRBJ2-3; perhaps TRBD1 as D (6 bases). Trimming pared 4 bases from V and 0 bases from J, leaving 14 bases between. CDR3 size: 16 residues. CDR1 is PRHDT and CDR2 is FYEKMQ in the germline V gene (reference sequence).

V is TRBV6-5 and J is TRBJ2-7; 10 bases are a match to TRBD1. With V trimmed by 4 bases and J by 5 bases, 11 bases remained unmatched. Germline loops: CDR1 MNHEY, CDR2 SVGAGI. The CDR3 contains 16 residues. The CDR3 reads CASSSGTGVFVNEQYF. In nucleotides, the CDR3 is TGTGCCAGCAGTTCCGGGACAGGGGTCTTCGTAAACGAGCAGTACTTC.

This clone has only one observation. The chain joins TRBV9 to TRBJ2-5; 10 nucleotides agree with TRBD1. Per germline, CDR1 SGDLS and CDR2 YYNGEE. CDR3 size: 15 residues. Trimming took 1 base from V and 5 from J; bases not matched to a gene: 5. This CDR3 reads CASSVTGTGAETQYF. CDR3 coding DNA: TGTGCCAGCAGCGTAACGGGGACAGGGGCGGAGACCCAGTACTTC.

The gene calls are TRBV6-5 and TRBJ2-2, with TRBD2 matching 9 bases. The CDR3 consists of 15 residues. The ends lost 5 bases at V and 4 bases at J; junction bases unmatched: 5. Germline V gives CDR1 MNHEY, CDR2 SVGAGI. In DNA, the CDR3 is TGTGCCAGCAGTAACCTAGCGGGATTCACCGGGGAGCTGTTTTTT. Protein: CASSNLAGFTGELFF.

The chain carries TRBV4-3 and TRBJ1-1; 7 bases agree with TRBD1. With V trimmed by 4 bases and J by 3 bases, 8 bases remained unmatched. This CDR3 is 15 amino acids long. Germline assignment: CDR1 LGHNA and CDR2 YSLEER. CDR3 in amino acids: CASSPELQGDTEAFF. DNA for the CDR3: TGCGCCAGCAGCCCCGAACTGCAGGGGGACACTGAAGCTTTCTTT.

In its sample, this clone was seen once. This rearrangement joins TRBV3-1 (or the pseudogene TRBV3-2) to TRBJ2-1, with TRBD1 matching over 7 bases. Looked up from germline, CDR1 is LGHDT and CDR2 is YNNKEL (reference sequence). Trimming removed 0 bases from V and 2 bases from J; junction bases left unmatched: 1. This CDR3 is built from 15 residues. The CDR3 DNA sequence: TGTGCCAGCAGCCAAGAAGACAGGGCCTACAATGAGCAGTTCTTC. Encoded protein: CASSQEDRAYNEQFF.

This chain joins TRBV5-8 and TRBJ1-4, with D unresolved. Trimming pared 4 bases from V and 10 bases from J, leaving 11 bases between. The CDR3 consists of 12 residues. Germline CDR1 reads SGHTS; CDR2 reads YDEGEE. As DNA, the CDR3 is TGTGCCAGCAGCATCCCGGCAGGAAAACTGTTTTTT. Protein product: CASSIPAGKLFF. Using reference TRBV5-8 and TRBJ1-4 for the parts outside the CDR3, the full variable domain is EAGVTQSPTHLIKTRGQQATLRCSPISGHTSVYWYQQALGLGLQFLLWYDEGEERNRGNFPPRFSGRQFPNYSSELNVNALELEDSALYLCASSIPAGKLFFGSGTQLSVL.

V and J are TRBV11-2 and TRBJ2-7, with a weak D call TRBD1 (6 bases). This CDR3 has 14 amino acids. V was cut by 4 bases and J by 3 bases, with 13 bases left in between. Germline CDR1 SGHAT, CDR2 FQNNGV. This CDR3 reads CASSSGQMGYEQYF. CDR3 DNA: TGTGCCAGCAGCTCAGGACAGATGGGCTACGAGCAGTACTTC.

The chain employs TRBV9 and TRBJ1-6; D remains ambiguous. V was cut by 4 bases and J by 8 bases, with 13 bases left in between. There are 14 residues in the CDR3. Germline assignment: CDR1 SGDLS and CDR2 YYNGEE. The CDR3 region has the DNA TGTGCCAGCAGCCCACGGGCCGGGGATTCACCCCTCCACTTT. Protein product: CASSPRAGDSPLHF.

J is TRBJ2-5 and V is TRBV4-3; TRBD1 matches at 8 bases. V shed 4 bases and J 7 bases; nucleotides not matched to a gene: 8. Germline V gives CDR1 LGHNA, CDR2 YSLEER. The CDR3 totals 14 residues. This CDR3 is CASSLGQGGGTQYF. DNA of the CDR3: TGCGCCAGCAGCCTCGGACAGGGAGGAGGGACCCAGTACTTC.

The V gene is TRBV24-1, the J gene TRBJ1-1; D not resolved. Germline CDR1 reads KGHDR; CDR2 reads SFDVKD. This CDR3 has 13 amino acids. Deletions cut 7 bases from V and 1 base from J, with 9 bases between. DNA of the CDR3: TGTGCCACCAGGAGGGAGGGGAACACTGAAGCTTTCTTT. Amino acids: CATRREGNTEAFF.

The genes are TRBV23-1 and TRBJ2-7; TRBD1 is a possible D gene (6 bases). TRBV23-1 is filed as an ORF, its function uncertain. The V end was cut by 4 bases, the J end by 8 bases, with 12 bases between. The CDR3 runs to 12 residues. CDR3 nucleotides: TGCGCCAGCAGTCCGCTAACAGGGAAGCAGTACTTC. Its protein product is CASSPLTGKQYF.

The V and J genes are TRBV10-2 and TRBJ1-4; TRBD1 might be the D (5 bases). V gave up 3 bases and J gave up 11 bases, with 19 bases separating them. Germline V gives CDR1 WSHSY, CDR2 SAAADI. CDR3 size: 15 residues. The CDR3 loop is CASSDSGFNNYKLFF. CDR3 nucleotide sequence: TGCGCCAGCAGTGACTCAGGGTTCAACAATTATAAACTGTTTTTT.

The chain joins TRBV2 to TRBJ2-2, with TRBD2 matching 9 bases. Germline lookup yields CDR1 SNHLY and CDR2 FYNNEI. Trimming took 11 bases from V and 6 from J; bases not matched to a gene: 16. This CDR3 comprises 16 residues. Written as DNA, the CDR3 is TGTGCCCGACACCGGGGTAGCGCGGGGGGGCCCGGGGAGCTGTTTTTT. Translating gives CARHRGSAGGPGELFF.

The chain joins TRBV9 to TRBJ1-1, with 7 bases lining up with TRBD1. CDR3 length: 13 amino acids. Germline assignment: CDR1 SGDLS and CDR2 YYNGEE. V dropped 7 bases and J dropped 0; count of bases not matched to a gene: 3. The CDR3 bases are TGTGCCAGCTCTAGGGGGCTGAACACTGAAGCTTTCTTT. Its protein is CASSRGLNTEAFF.

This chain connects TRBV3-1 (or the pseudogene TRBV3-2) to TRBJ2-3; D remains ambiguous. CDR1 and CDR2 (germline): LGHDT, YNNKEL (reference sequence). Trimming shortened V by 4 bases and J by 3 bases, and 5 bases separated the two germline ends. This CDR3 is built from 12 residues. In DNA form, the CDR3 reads TGTGCCAGCAGCCGCGGTACAGATACGCAGTATTTT. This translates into CASSRGTDTQYF.

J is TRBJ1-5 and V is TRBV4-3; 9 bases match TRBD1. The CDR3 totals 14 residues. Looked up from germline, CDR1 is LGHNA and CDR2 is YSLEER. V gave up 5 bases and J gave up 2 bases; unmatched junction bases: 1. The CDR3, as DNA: TGCGCCAGCAGCTGGGACAGGGGCAATCAGCCCCAGCATTTT. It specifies CASSWDRGNQPQHF.